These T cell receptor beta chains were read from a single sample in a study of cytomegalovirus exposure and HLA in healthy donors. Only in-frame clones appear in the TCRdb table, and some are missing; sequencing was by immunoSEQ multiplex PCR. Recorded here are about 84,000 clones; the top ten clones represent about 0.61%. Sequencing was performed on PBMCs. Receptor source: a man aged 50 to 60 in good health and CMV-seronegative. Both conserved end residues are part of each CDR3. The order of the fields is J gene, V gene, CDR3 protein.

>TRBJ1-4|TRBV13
CASSSSLQGGNEKLFF
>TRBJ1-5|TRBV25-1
CASSEPDSNQPQHF
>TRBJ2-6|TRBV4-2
CASSHPSAGVSGANVLTF
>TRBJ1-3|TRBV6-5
CASRPTGGRGNTIYF
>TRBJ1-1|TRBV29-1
CSVQGTEAFF
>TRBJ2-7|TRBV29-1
CSVALGGEEQYF
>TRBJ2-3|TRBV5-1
CASSLGVAGGTDTQYF
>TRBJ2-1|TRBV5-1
CASSPPPTDNEQFF
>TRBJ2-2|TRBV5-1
CASNPEGATGELFF
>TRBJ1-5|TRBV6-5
CASSYYEHQPQHF
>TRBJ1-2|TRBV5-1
CASSFTGTSYGYTF
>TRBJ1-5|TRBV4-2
CASSQEYRPNQPQHF
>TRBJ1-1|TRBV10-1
CASSESTASEAFF
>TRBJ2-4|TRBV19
CASSIISVAKNIQYF
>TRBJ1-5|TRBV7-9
CASSLYTNQPQHF
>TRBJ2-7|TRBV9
CASSVATGLSSYEQYF
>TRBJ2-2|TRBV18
CASSPPSGGQAGELFF
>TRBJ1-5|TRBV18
CASSPGANQPQHF
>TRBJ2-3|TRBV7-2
CASSFIQGESTQYF
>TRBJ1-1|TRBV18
CASSPRSLSGTEAFF
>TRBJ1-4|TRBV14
CASSQRTRGEKLFF
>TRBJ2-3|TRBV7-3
CASSSLIAYSVTDTQYF
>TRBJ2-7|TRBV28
CASSLGGPYEQYF
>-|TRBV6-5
CASSYWGGGTPYEQYF
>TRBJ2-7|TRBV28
CASSTTHVSYEQYF
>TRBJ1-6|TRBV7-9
CASSDSYNSPLHF
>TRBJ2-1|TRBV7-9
CASSLRGGAYNEQFF
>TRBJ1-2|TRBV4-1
CASSEAPRTNYGYTF
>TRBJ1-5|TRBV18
CASSPPNRGEYQPQHF
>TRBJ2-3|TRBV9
CASSSLGGASDTQYF
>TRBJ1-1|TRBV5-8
CASRFRGGNTEAFF
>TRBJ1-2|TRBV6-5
CASSTGNYGYTF
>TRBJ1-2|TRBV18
CASSPLTRGNYGYTF
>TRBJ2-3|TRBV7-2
CASSPGGSDTQYF
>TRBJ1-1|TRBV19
CASSMWGREAFF
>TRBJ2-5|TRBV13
CASSFAGQLAQYF
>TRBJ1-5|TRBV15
CATSRDGRRGHQPQHF
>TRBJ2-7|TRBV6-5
CASSWGLADSYEQYF
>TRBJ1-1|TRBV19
CASRDLNTEAFF
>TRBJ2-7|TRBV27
CASSSTASTTYEQYF
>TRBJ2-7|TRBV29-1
CSASGLAGGSSYEQYF
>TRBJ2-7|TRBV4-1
CASSQDPTASYEQYF
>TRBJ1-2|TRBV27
CASSRTGGGYGYTF
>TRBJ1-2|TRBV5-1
CASSSQGNYGYTF
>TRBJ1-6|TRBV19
CASRLGGARNSPLHF
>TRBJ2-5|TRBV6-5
CASSYSYRQTETQYF
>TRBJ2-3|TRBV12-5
CASQLVPNTDTQYF
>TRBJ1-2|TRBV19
CASSADRGLYGYTF
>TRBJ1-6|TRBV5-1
CASSLDGWNSPLHF
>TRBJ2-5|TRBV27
CASSLEPRGTQYF
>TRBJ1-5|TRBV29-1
CSVILRQGARGQPQHF
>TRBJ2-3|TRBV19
CASQTGLAGGRSTDTQYF